This T cell receptor (beta chain) was retrieved from a study of blood T cell repertoires in COVID-19. At the level of the study: COVID-19 samples collected from the United States, Italy and Spain covered acute and convalescent phases. Sources were T cells, B-cell-depleted T cells, or PBMCs; the material itself was cDNA or gDNA.

Original methodology: Amplification from reference gene primers served as the basis for estimated nucleated cell counts. Method: immunoSEQ multiplex PCR; TCRdb's copy keeps in-frame clones and lacks some. V and J calls and clone size are given by that table; D and trimming were obtained from the DNA. The sample contains some 300,000 clones, more than 85% of which appear only once. This CDR3 region has 14 residues. The J segment lost 4 bases and the V segment lost 8 bases, leaving 4 bases of the junction unmatched. Per the germline V gene, CDR1 is SGHVS and CDR2 is FQNEAQ. This receptor was taken from a man aged 65-85 years with acute or convalescent COVID-19. The chain joins TRBV7-8 to TRBJ2-1; 11 bases align to TRBD1. Sequencing was done on a sample of peripheral blood. CDR3: CASVGQGAYNEQFF. Written as DNA, the CDR3 is TGTGCCAGCGTAGGACAGGGGGCATACAATGAGCAGTTCTTC.